A selection of T cell receptor beta chains follows, all from one sample in a study of blood T cell repertoires in COVID-19. Sequencing used immunoSEQ multiplex PCR; TCRdb keeps in-frame clones, though not all of them. Among over 150,000 clones listed, 84% were seen once. The specimen sequenced was peripheral blood. These receptors came from a man aged 18 to 30 with active or convalescent COVID-19. Each CDR3 is given with its conserved first and last residue. A D gene is named only where the DNA matches it firmly. Clone size is shown for a subset of rows, as once, few, many or a class of expanded clone.

CDR3	DNA	V	size	J	D
CASSLRPTWTGYNEQFF	TGTGCCAGCAGTTTAAGGCCCACATGGACAGGGTACAATGAGCAGTTCTTC	TRBV28	.	TRBJ2-1	TRBD1
CASSWQTYVDYGYTF	TGTGCCAGCAGCTGGCAGACATATGTAGACTATGGCTACACCTTC	TRBV5-6	.	TRBJ1-2	.
CASSQDLARADTQYF	TGTGCCAGCAGCCAAGACCTAGCGAGAGCAGATACGCAGTATTTT	TRBV3-1/TRBV3-2	.	TRBJ2-3	.
CSVVSGTGEAFF	TGCAGCGTTGTGAGTGGGACAGGGGAAGCTTTCTTT	TRBV29-1	.	TRBJ1-1	TRBD1
CASSVSGGIGYTF	TGTGCCAGCAGCGTTTCAGGGGGCATTGGCTACACCTTC	TRBV9	.	TRBJ1-2	TRBD1
CASSVGRNTEAFF	TGTGCCAGCAGCGTGGGCCGGAACACTGAAGCTTTCTTT	TRBV9	.	TRBJ1-1	.
CSAGQGTNYGYTF	TGCAGCGCGGGACAGGGGACCAACTATGGCTACACCTTC	TRBV29-1	.	TRBJ1-2	TRBD1
CASASSTNTEAFF	TGTGCCAGCGCTTCGAGCACGAACACTGAAGCTTTCTTT	TRBV11-2	.	TRBJ1-1	.
CAISVGGSDTEAFF	TGTGCCATCAGTGTGGGGGGGTCGGACACTGAAGCTTTCTTT	TRBV10-3	.	TRBJ1-1	.
CASSHSASTDTQYF	TGTGCCAGCAGCCACTCCGCCAGCACAGATACGCAGTATTTT	TRBV11-3	.	TRBJ2-3	.
CASSVAQGTAWNEQFF	TGTGCCAGCAGCGTAGCTCAGGGGACGGCGTGGAATGAGCAGTTCTTC	TRBV9	.	TRBJ2-1	.
CASSEFSVPFNEQYF	TGTGCCAGCAGTGAATTCAGCGTCCCATTCAACGAGCAGTACTTC	TRBV25-1	.	TRBJ2-7	.
CASSFPGGQGYNEQFF	TGTGCCAGCAGCTTTCCGGGGGGACAGGGGTACAATGAGCAGTTCTTC	TRBV12-1	.	TRBJ2-1	.
CASSLALAGGPADTQYF	TGCGCCAGCAGCTTGGCTCTAGCGGGAGGGCCAGCAGATACGCAGTATTTT	TRBV5-1	.	TRBJ2-3	TRBD2
CASSQERGGYNEQFF	TGTGCCAGCAGCCAAGAGCGGGGGGGATACAATGAGCAGTTCTTC	TRBV14	.	TRBJ2-1	TRBD2
CASSQGGGTTYNEQFF	TGTGCCAGCAGCCAAGGCGGGGGGACAACCTACAATGAGCAGTTCTTC	TRBV4-2	.	TRBJ2-1	TRBD2
CATSVSGTDTQYF	TGTGCCACCAGTGTCTCCGGCACAGATACGCAGTATTTT	TRBV24-1	.	TRBJ2-3	.
CASTPQGPPGELFF	TGTGCCAGCACACCACAGGGACCCCCCGGGGAGCTGTTTTTT	TRBV28	.	TRBJ2-2	.
CATARQGRVYEQYF	TGTGCCACAGCACGGCAGGGGCGCGTCTACGAGCAGTACTTC	TRBV6-5	once	TRBJ2-7	.
CASSLTVLSPLHF	TGTGCCAGCAGTCTAACCGTATTATCACCCCTCCACTTT	TRBV6-2/TRBV6-3	.	TRBJ1-6	.
CSAGDRQGGLYSYTF	TGCAGCGCTGGGGATCGACAGGGCGGACTCTATAGCTACACCTTC	TRBV29-1	.	TRBJ1-2	TRBD1
CASSRLSLWGHTRDNQPQHF	TGTGCCAGTAGTCGATTAAGCCTCTGGGGACACACGAGAGACAATCAGCCCCAGCATTTT	TRBV19	.	TRBJ1-5	.
CASSLTSGSAPEQYF	TGTGCCAGCAGCTTGACTAGCGGGAGTGCCCCCGAGCAGTACTTC	TRBV5-8	few	TRBJ2-7	TRBD2
CASSPPGGAPMGTQYF	TGTGCCAGCAGCCCACCGGGCGGGGCCCCGATGGGGACCCAGTACTTC	TRBV11-2	few	TRBJ2-5	.
CASTRQAGGLDTEAFF	TGTGCCAGTACACGTCAGGCAGGGGGACTTGACACTGAAGCTTTCTTT	TRBV18	.	TRBJ1-1	TRBD1
CASSLAGAGNTIYF	TGTGCCAGCAGTTTAGCAGGGGCTGGAAACACCATATATTTT	TRBV27	.	TRBJ1-3	.
CATQQGRDGTEAFF	TGTGCCACCCAACAGGGGCGAGATGGCACTGAAGCTTTCTTT	TRBV2	.	TRBJ1-1	TRBD1
CASSETGTGVYEQYF	TGTGCCAGCAGTGAAACCGGGACAGGTGTATACGAGCAGTACTTC	TRBV6-1	.	TRBJ2-7	TRBD1
CASSLIADEQYF	TGTGCCAGCAGCTTAATAGCGGACGAGCAGTACTTC	TRBV7-9	.	TRBJ2-7	.
CASRLATNYGYTF	TGTGCCAGCAGACTCGCAACTAACTATGGCTACACCTTC	TRBV12-3/TRBV12-4	few	TRBJ1-2	.
CASSQDDSTNEKLFF	TGCGCCAGCAGCCAAGATGACAGCACTAATGAAAAACTGTTTTTT	TRBV5-1	.	TRBJ1-4	.